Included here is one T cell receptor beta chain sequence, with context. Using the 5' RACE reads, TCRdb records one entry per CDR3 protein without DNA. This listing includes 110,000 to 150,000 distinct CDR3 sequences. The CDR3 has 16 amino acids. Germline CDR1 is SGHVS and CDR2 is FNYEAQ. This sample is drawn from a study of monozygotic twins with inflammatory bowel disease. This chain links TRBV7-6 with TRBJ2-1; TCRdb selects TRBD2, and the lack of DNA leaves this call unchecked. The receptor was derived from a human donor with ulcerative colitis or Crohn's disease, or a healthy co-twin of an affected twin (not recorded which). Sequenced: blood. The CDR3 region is CASSLAASGGVHEQFF.